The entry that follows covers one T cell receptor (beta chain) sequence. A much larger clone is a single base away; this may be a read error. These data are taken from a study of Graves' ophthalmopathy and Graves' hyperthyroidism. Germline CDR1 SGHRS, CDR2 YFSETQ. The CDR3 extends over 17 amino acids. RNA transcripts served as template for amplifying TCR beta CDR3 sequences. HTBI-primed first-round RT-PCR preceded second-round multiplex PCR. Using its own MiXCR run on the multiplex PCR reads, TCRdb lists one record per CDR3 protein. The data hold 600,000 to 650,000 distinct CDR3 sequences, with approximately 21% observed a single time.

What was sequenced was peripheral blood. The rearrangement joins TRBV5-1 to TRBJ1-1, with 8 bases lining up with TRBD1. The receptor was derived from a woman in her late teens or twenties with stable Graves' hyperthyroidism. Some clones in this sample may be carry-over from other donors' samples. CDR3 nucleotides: TGCGCCAGCAGCGCAGGACAGGGAGGATATGTGAACACTGAAGCTTGCTTT. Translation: CASSAGQGGYVNTEACF. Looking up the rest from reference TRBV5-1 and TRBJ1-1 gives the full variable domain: KAGVTQTPRYLIKTRGQQVTLSCSPISGHRSVSWYQQTPGQGLQFLFEYFSETQRNKGNFPGRFSGRQFSNSRSEMNVSTLELGDSALYLCASSAGQGGYVNTEACFGQGTRLTVV.